These 25 T cell receptor beta chains were all obtained from the same sample, sequenced in a study of cytomegalovirus exposure and HLA in healthy donors. The PCR had 60 Vbeta and 13 Jbeta primers. The repertoire was sequenced with immunoSEQ multiplex PCR; TCRdb's copy has only in-frame clones and lacks some. The sample shows around 300,000 clones, 65% to 85% of them seen only once. The sequenced sample was PBMCs. These receptors all stem from a female donor in good health and CMV-seronegative.

A remark on this clone: This sample includes further DNA sequences coding for the same CDR3. The chain uses TRBV7-9 and TRBJ2-7; maybe TRBD2 (5 bases). V gave up 2 bases and J gave up 7 bases, with 6 bases separating them. CDR3 length equals 11 residues. The germline CDR1 and CDR2 sequences are SEHNR and FQNEAQ (reference sequence). CDR3 region: CASSLSGEQYF. Here the CDR3 DNA reads TGTGCCAGCAGCTTATCGGGGGAGCAGTACTTC.

This clone was seen only a few times. The rearrangement joins TRBV5-1 to TRBJ2-2; possibly TRBD1 for D (5 bases). This CDR3 contains 14 residues. The V end was cut by 2 bases, the J end by 1 base, with 6 bases between. Germline V lookup: CDR1 SGHRS, CDR2 YFSETQ. DNA for the CDR3: TGCGCCAGCAGCTTCGGACAGAACACCGGGGAGCTGTTTTTT. Translating gives CASSFGQNTGELFF. The complete variable domain, with remaining parts taken from reference TRBV5-1 and TRBJ2-2, reads KAGVTQTPRYLIKTRGQQVTLSCSPISGHRSVSWYQQTPGQGLQFLFEYFSETQRNKGNFPGRFSGRQFSNSRSEMNVSTLELGDSALYLCASSFGQNTGELFFGEGSRLTVL.

This chain connects TRBV10-3 to TRBJ1-5; TRBD1 aligns across 10 bases. The germline V gene encodes CDR1 ENHRY and CDR2 SYGVKD. This CDR3 comprises 19 residues. V trimming: 2 bases; J trimming: 3 bases; junction bases outside the gene matches: 13. The CDR3 is CAISEDRGPLDFFNQPQHF. Here the CDR3 DNA reads TGTGCCATCAGTGAGGACAGGGGGCCCTTAGACTTTTTCAATCAGCCCCAGCATTTT.

About this clone: The junction departs from germline at one end; a sequencing error may be responsible. This chain joins TRBV7-7 and TRBJ2-1; D call uncertain. This CDR3 comprises 15 residues. Per the germline V gene, CDR1 is SSHAT and CDR2 is FNYEAQ (reference sequence). This CDR3 is CASSLERSSYNEQFF. The CDR3 DNA reads as TGTGCTAGCAGCCTGGAACGGAGCTCCTACAATGAGCAGTTCTTC.

The chain combines TRBV27 with TRBJ1-2, with 7 bases matching TRBD1. The junction had 17 bases not matched to a gene; V was cut back by 4 bases and J by 9 bases. In germline, CDR1 is MNHEY, CDR2 SMNVEV (reference sequence). CDR3 size: 16 residues. The CDR3 DNA is TGTGCCAGCAGTTCCCCCCGACAGGGTGGACACTCGAGCTACACCTTC. Amino acid sequence: CASSSPRQGGHSSYTF.

The rearrangement links TRBV7-6 to TRBJ2-1; TRBD1 matches at 10 bases. Germline trimming cut 3 bases from V and 3 bases from J; bases unmatched to any gene: 2. The CDR3 spans 15 residues. Germline V gives CDR1 SGHVS, CDR2 FNYEAQ. The CDR3 DNA reads as TGTGCCAGCAGCTTTAGGACAGGGGGCTACAATGAGCAGTTCTTC. Translating it yields CASSFRTGGYNEQFF.

This clone was observed a few times. The J gene is TRBJ1-5, the V gene TRBV19; 10 bases align to TRBD1. CDR3 size: 17 residues. The trim removed 9 bases at V and 6 bases at J, leaving 17 bases unmatched. Germline V lookup: CDR1 LNHDA, CDR2 SQIVND (reference sequence). Here the CDR3 DNA reads TGTGCCAGCCGACAGGGGGCAAATCCGGATAGGGGTCAGCCCCAGCATTTT. This sequence encodes CASRQGANPDRGQPQHF.

The V and J genes are TRBV15 and TRBJ2-2, with D unresolved. CDR3 length: 16 residues. V lost 0 bases, J lost 2 bases, and 10 bases lay in between. Germline CDR1 LNHNV, CDR2 YYDKDF (reference sequence). The CDR3 here is CATSRDVTSNTGELFF. The CDR3 nucleotides are TGTGCCACCAGCAGAGACGTCACATCTAACACCGGGGAGCTGTTTTTT.

This clone was recorded a few times. The genes are TRBV9 and TRBJ2-1; 8 bases are a match to TRBD2. Losses at the gene ends were 4 bases for V and 0 bases for J; bases not matched to a gene: 6. The CDR3 is 16 amino acids. Germline CDR1 is SGDLS and CDR2 is YYNGEE. CDR3 DNA sequence: TGTGCCAGCAGCCCCCGAAGCGGGAGCTCCTACAATGAGCAGTTCTTC. Protein: CASSPRSGSSYNEQFF. The variable domain in full, with the rest retrieved from reference TRBV9 and TRBJ2-1, is DSGVTQTPKHLITATGQRVTLRCSPRSGDLSVYWYQQSLDQGLQFLIQYYNGEERAKGNILERFSAQQFPDLHSELNLSSLELGDSALYFCASSPRSGSSYNEQFFGPGTRLTVL.

In its sample, this clone was seen a few times. This chain connects TRBV6-4 to TRBJ2-3; 10 nucleotides align to TRBD2. Germline V gene data show CDR1 as MRHNA and CDR2 as SNTAGT. The trim removed 4 bases at V and 6 bases at J, leaving 10 bases unmatched. This CDR3 spans 16 amino acids. The CDR3 DNA sequence: TGTGCCAGCAGTGCAAATCTAGCGGGAGTAGCCGATACGCAGTATTTT. It codes for CASSANLAGVADTQYF.

This chain connects TRBV7-2 to TRBJ2-7; D possibly corresponds to TRBD2 (5 bases). This CDR3 is built from 16 residues. V was shortened by 2 bases and J by 4 bases, with 18 bases between the two germline ends. Germline V CDR1 and CDR2: SGHTA, FQGNSA. In DNA form, the CDR3 reads TGTGCCAGCAGCTTAATTGCCGGGAACTCCGTGTACGAGCAGTACTTC. It yields the protein CASSLIAGNSVYEQYF.

This clone was observed once. The chain has TRBV6-1 and TRBJ2-1, with TRBD2 identical over 7 bases. The CDR3 consists of 15 residues. Germline V lookup: CDR1 MNHNS, CDR2 SASEGT. J lost 5 bases, V lost 7 bases, and 11 bases had no gene match. The CDR3 DNA follows: TGTGCCAGCACCTGGTTAACCGGGAGGAACAATGAGCAGTTCTTC. This sequence encodes CASTWLTGRNNEQFF.

This chain joins TRBV4-2 and TRBJ2-1; 8 bases are a match to TRBD1. Germline CDR1 reads LGHNA; CDR2 reads YNFKEQ. The CDR3 contains 16 residues. Trimming took 3 bases from V and 4 from J; bases not matched to a gene: 8. The CDR3 sequence is CASSQVRTGPYNEQFF. For the CDR3, the DNA is TGTGCCAGCAGCCAGGTCAGGACAGGGCCATACAATGAGCAGTTCTTC.

The chain links TRBV4-1 to TRBJ2-5, with D possibly matching TRBD1 (5 bases). The DNA end is a closer match to TRBJ2-7, so the J assignment may be wrong. The CDR3 spans 16 residues. Germline CDR1 is MGHRA and CDR2 is YSYEKL. The CDR3 sequence is CASSQDGQGMGYEQYF. The CDR3 DNA is TGCGCCAGCAGCCAAGATGGTCAGGGCATGGGCTACGAGCAGTACTTC.

V is TRBV9 and J is TRBJ2-2; TRBD1 might be the D (6 bases). CDR1 and CDR2 (germline): SGDLS, YYNGEE. V shed 0 bases and J shed 7 bases, with 7 bases lying between them. The CDR3 covers 13 residues. The CDR3: CASSVAGVGELFF. For the CDR3, the DNA is TGTGCCAGCAGCGTAGCAGGGGTCGGGGAGCTGTTTTTT.

J is TRBJ1-4 and V is TRBV15; D is undetermined. V lost 0 bases and J 5 bases, leaving 7 bases between the germline ends. Germline CDR1 is LNHNV and CDR2 is YYDKDF (reference sequence). CDR3 length equals 14 residues. Written as DNA, the CDR3 is TGTGCCACCAGCAGAGATATGCGGAATGAAAAACTGTTTTTT. Translating gives CATSRDMRNEKLFF.

This rearrangement joins TRBV9 to TRBJ2-2; maybe TRBD1 (6 bases). The CDR3 is 16 residues long. V was cut by 3 bases and J by 5 bases, with 17 bases left in between. CDR1 and CDR2 (germline): SGDLS, YYNGEE. The CDR3 loop reads CASSADPGTQTGELFF. The CDR3 DNA reads TGTGCCAGCAGCGCGGATCCCGGGACACAAACCGGGGAGCTGTTTTTT.

The V gene is TRBV5-5, the J gene TRBJ2-7, with 9 bases aligning to TRBD2. The V and J ends lost 4 bases and 7 bases, in that order; junction bases with no gene match: 12. CDR1 and CDR2 (germline): SGHKS, YYEKEE (reference sequence). The CDR3 has 15 residues. The CDR3 protein is CASSGTGTSRGEQYF. CDR3 sequence (DNA): TGTGCCAGCAGCGGGACCGGGACTAGCCGCGGAGAGCAGTACTTC.

The gene calls are TRBV6-5 and TRBJ2-5, with 8 bases identical to TRBD2. This CDR3 region has 15 residues. The V gene's germline CDR1 is MNHEY and CDR2 SVGAGI. The trim removed 0 bases at V and 7 bases at J, leaving 7 bases unmatched. The CDR3 coding sequence is TGTGCCAGCAGTTACTCCGCGGGAGGAGGGTGGACCCAGTACTTC. Encoded protein: CASSYSAGGGWTQYF.

This clone was seen a few times. V gene TRBV7-8 combines with J gene TRBJ2-7; 7 nucleotides align to TRBD2. The trim removed 1 base at V and 2 bases at J, leaving 8 bases unmatched. CDR3 length equals 16 residues. Germline assignment: CDR1 SGHVS and CDR2 FQNEAQ. The CDR3 is CASSLDLRGVAYEQYF. CDR3 nucleotide sequence: TGTGCCAGCAGCTTAGACCTACGGGGGGTGGCCTACGAGCAGTACTTC.

This chain uses TRBV10-2 with TRBJ2-5, with 7 bases fitting TRBD1. Germline CDR1 WSHSY, CDR2 SAAADI. V was pared by 6 bases and J by 0 bases, with 4 bases of the junction left unmatched. CDR3 length equals 14 residues. The CDR3 reads CASRMGQNQETQYF. Written as DNA, the CDR3 is TGCGCCAGCAGGATGGGACAGAACCAAGAGACCCAGTACTTC.

This clone was picked up a small number of times. The chain is built from TRBV6-1 and TRBJ2-5; perhaps TRBD1 as D (6 bases). The J call may be faulty, since TRBJ2-7 better matches the DNA end. The CDR3 is made up of 13 amino acids. In germline, CDR1 is MNHNS, CDR2 SASEGT. The DNA for the CDR3 is TGTGCCAGCCCCCACAGGGACCGCTACGAGCAGTACTTC. Protein sequence: CASPHRDRYEQYF.

This sequence joins TRBV27 and TRBJ1-5; D might be TRBD1 (6 bases). The CDR3 has 14 residues. Germline V CDR1 and CDR2: MNHEY, SMNVEV (reference sequence). V lost 6 bases and J 6 bases, leaving 15 bases between the germline ends. The CDR3 loop is CASRPGQWSQPQHF. DNA of the CDR3: TGTGCCAGCAGACCTGGACAGTGGAGTCAGCCCCAGCATTTT.

Turning to this clone: Compared with germline, one end of the junction differs, possibly owing to a read error. The rearrangement joins TRBV7-2 to TRBJ2-3, with 10 bases lining up with TRBD2. Per germline, CDR1 SGHTA and CDR2 FQGNSA. The CDR3 contains 13 residues. In nucleotides, the CDR3 is TGTGCCAGCAGATTAGCGGGAGGTGATACGCAGTATTTT. It is translated as CASRLAGGDTQYF.

The V and J genes are TRBV7-8 and TRBJ1-2; no reliable D call. CDR3 length equals 14 residues. V was shortened by 1 base and J by 3 bases, with 9 bases between the two germline ends. Germline loops: CDR1 SGHVS, CDR2 FQNEAQ. The CDR3: CASSLVGSHYGYTF. Written as DNA, the CDR3 is TGTGCCAGCAGCTTAGTCGGGAGCCACTATGGCTACACCTTC. The full variable domain, in which reference TRBV7-8 and TRBJ1-2 provide the parts outside the CDR3, is GAGVSQSPRYKVAKRGQDVALRCDPISGHVSLFWYQQALGQGPEFLTYFQNEAQLDKSGLPSDRFFAERPEGSVSTLKIQRTQQEDSAVYLCASSLVGSHYGYTFGSGTRLTVV.